Listed here are 14 T cell receptor beta chains from one sample, sequenced in a study of control samples from healthy donors and cancer patients. Assay used: immunoSEQ multiplex PCR; TCRdb lists only in-frame clones, some missing. The repertoire holds about 120,000 clones, with around 94% as singletons. The specimen was PBMCs. Receptors originate from a man older than 75 with head and neck cancer.

The V gene is TRBV4-1, the J gene TRBJ2-5; D possibly uses TRBD1 or TRBD2 (6 bases each). Germline V lookup: CDR1 MGHRA, CDR2 YSYEKL. V lost 4 bases and J lost 5, with 11 bases in between. This CDR3 has 13 amino acids. The CDR3 loop reads CASSLLGGETQYF. Here the CDR3 DNA reads TGCGCCAGCAGCCTCCTAGGGGGGGAGACCCAGTACTTC.

This clone was observed a handful of times. The rearrangement uses TRBV15 and TRBJ2-1; 7 nucleotides align to TRBD2. Germline V gives CDR1 LNHNV, CDR2 YYDKDF (reference sequence). The V gene end was trimmed by 1 base and the J gene end by 10 bases; junction bases not matched to a gene: 13. The length of the CDR3 is 16 residues. The CDR3, as DNA: TGTGCCACCAGCAGAGGTTGGGGGAGGGCCAGAGGCGAGCAGTTCTTC. Translating it yields CATSRGWGRARGEQFF.

The chain employs TRBV2 and TRBJ2-7; 12 bases match TRBD1. Germline V gene lookup returns CDR1 SNHLY and CDR2 FYNNEI. The CDR3 spans 17 residues. The trim removed 8 bases at V and 7 bases at J, leaving 18 bases unmatched. The CDR3 region has the DNA TGTGCCAGCTTGAGACTATCAGGGGACAGGGGGCGGTGGGAGCAGTACTTC. Protein: CASLRLSGDRGRWEQYF.

The chain has TRBV24-1 and TRBJ2-3; D unclear. This CDR3 is built from 12 residues. The V and J ends lost 4 bases and 4 bases respectively, with 5 bases between them. The germline gives CDR1 KGHDR, CDR2 SFDVKD. The CDR3 loop reads CATSDRADTQYF. The CDR3 DNA follows: TGTGCCACCAGTGACCGGGCAGATACGCAGTATTTT.

The chain is built from TRBV10-3 and TRBJ1-2; D is undetermined. Looked up from germline, CDR1 is ENHRY and CDR2 is SYGVKD. V lost 11 bases, J lost 7 bases, and 14 bases lay in between. This CDR3 has 11 residues. CDR3 bases: TGTGCCTTCCCCACCCGATTTGGCTACACCTTC. This translates into CAFPTRFGYTF.

This clone was detected once. Other DNA sequences in this sample translate to the same CDR3. CDR3 bases: TGTGCCAGCAGCTTGGCAGGGGGCGGTGAGACCCAGTACTTC. Protein product: CASSLAGGGETQYF. The chain uses TRBV7-9 and TRBJ2-5; 8 bases are shared with TRBD1. Germline loops: CDR1 SEHNR, CDR2 FQNEAQ (reference sequence). V was clipped by 3 bases and J by 5 bases; unmatched bases: 5. The CDR3 consists of 14 residues. The full variable domain, rest sourced from reference TRBV7-9 and TRBJ2-5, is DTGVSQNPRHKITKRGQNVTFRCDPISEHNRLYWYRQTLGQGPEFLTYFQNEAQLEKSRLLSDRFSAERPKGSFSTLEIQRTEQGDSAMYLCASSLAGGGETQYFGPGTRLLVL.

This clone came up once. J is TRBJ1-6 and V is TRBV5-4; no definite D call. Between the trimmed V and J ends, which lost 4 bases and 7 bases, there was a span of 6 bases. CDR3 length: 12 residues. Germline CDR1 reads SGHNT; CDR2 reads YYREEE (reference sequence). The CDR3 protein is CASSPLNSPLHF. The CDR3 nucleotides read TGTGCCAGCAGCCCTTTAAATTCACCCCTCCACTTT.

V gene TRBV5-1 combines with J gene TRBJ1-3, with D perhaps matching TRBD1 (6 bases). The V gene lost 7 bases and the J gene lost 4 bases, with 18 bases spanning the gap. Looked up from germline, CDR1 is SGHRS and CDR2 is YFSETQ. The CDR3 sequence is 15 residues long. The CDR3 is CASQGQPSGGNTIYF. The CDR3 coding sequence is TGCGCCAGCCAAGGACAGCCCTCGGGAGGAAACACCATATATTTT.

In its sample, this clone was seen once. The CDR3 spells CASSPGAKETQYF. The CDR3 DNA sequence: TGTGCCAGCTCACCGGGGGCGAAAGAGACCCAGTACTTC. The chain joins TRBV18 to TRBJ2-5, with a possible D match to TRBD1 (6 bases). Between the trimmed V and J ends, which lost 3 bases and 3 bases, there was a span of 8 bases. Germline CDR1 KGHSH, CDR2 LQKENI. This CDR3 contains 13 residues.

The chain joins TRBV5-6 to TRBJ2-1; 7 positions match TRBD2. The CDR3 consists of 15 residues. Per the germline V gene, CDR1 is SGHDT and CDR2 is YYEEEE. V shed 1 base, J shed 1 base, and the junction held 2 bases outside the gene matches. The CDR3 nucleotides are TGTGCCAGCAGCTTGCGGGGAGGGTCCTACAATGAGCAGTTCTTC. Residues: CASSLRGGSYNEQFF. The entire variable domain, with the rest obtained from reference TRBV5-6 and TRBJ2-1, is as follows: DAGVTQSPTHLIKTRGQQVTLRCSPKSGHDTVSWYQQALGQGPQFIFQYYEEEERQRGNFPDRFSGHQFPNYSSELNVNALLLGDSALYLCASSLRGGSYNEQFFGPGTRLTVL.

The chain carries TRBV5-1 and TRBJ1-1; the D gene is possibly TRBD1 (5 bases). V lost 3 bases and J 1 base, leaving 10 bases between the germline ends. Germline V lookup: CDR1 SGHRS, CDR2 YFSETQ. The CDR3 has 14 amino acids. CDR3 DNA: TGCGCCAGCAGCTCGGGACGGCGGAACACTGAAGCTTTCTTT. Translation: CASSSGRRNTEAFF.

This rearrangement joins TRBV25-1 to TRBJ1-2; no clear D gene. This CDR3 region has 13 residues. Germline CDR1 is MGHDK and CDR2 is SYGVNS. V lost 8 bases, J lost 4 bases, and 14 bases lay in between. For the CDR3, the DNA is TGTGCCAGCTCCTACGGAGGGCCCTATGGCTACACCTTC. Protein: CASSYGGPYGYTF.

The chain uses TRBV12-1 and TRBJ1-6; TRBD1 was called by the table and not checked on the DNA. TRBV12-1 is a pseudogene locus. This CDR3 has 13 amino acids. CDR3 in amino acids: CASSFGTGEPLHF. The CDR3 region has the DNA TGTGCCAGCAGCTTTGGAACAGGAGAACCCCTCCACTTT.

This clone was detected only once. The rearrangement links TRBV19 to TRBJ2-7; TRBD1 aligns across 10 bases. Looked up from germline, CDR1 is LNHDA and CDR2 is SQIVND (reference sequence). The CDR3 runs to 13 residues. The J segment lost 6 bases and the V segment lost 4 bases, leaving 3 bases of the junction unmatched. CDR3 loop: CASSTGQGFEQYF. The CDR3 bases are TGTGCCAGTAGTACGGGACAGGGGTTCGAGCAGTACTTC.